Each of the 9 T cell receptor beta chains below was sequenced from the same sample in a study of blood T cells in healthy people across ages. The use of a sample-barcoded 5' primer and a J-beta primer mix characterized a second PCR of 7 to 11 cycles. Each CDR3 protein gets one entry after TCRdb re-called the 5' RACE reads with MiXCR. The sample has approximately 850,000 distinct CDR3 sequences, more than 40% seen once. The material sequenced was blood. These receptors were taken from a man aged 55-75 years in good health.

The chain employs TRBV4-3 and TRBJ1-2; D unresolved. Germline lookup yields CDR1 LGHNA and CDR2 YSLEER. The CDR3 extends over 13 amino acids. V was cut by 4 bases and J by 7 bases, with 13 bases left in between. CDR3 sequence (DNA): TGCGCCAGCAGCCGATTCCTGGCAGCTGGCTACACCTTC. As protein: CASSRFLAAGYTF.

The chain's CDR3 is CSATDRSYGYTF. The CDR3 bases are TGCAGTGCTACCGACAGAAGCTATGGCTACACCTTC. The genes are TRBV20-1 and TRBJ1-2; D is possibly TRBD1 (5 bases). The germline V gene encodes CDR1 DFQATT and CDR2 SNEGSKA (reference sequence). V lost 4 bases and J 4 bases, leaving 10 bases between the germline ends. The length of the CDR3 is 12 residues.

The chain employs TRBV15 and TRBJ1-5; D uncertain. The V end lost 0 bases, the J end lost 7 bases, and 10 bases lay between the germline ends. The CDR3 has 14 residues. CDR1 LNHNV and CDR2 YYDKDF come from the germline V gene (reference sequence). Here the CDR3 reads CATSRDRTGQPQHF. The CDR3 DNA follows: TGTGCCACCAGCAGAGATCGGACGGGGCAGCCCCAGCATTTT.

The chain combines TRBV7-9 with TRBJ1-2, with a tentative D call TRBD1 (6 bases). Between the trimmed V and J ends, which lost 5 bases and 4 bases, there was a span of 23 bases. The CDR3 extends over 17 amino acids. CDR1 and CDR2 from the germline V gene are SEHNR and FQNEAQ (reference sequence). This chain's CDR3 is CASSPPFSRGSGYGYTF. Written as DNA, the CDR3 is TGTGCCAGCAGCCCCCCCTTCTCCAGGGGTTCCGGCTATGGCTACACCTTC.

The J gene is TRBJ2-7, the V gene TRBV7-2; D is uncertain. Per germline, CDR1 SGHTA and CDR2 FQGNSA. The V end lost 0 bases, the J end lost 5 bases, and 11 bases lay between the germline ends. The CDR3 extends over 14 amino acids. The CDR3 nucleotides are TGTGCCAGCAGCTTAGCTAGGCCGGGCCACGAGCAGTACTTC. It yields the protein CASSLARPGHEQYF. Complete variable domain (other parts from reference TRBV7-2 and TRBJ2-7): GAGVSQSPSNKVTEKGKDVELRCDPISGHTALYWYRQSLGQGLEFLIYFQGNSAPDKSGLPSDRFSAERTGGSVSTLTIQRTQQEDSAVYLCASSLARPGHEQYFGPGTRLTVT.

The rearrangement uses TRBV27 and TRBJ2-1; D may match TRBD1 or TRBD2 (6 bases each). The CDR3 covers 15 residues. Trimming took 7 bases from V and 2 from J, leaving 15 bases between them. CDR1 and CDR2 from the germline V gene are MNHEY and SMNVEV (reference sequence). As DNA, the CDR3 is TGTGCCAGCAACTTACCGGGGGCAACCTACAATGAGCAGTTCTTC. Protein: CASNLPGATYNEQFF.

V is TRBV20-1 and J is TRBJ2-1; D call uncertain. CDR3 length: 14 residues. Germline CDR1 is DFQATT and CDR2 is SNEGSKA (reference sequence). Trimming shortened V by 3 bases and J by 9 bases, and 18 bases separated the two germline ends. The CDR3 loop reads CSASIGPLVGEQFF. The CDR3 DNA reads TGCAGTGCTAGTATAGGGCCTCTCGTCGGTGAGCAGTTCTTC.

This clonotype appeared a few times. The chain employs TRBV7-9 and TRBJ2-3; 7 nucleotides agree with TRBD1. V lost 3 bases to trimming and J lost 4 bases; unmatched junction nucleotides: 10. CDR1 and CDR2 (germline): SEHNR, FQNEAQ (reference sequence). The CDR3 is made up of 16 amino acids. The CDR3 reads CASSFPPTGASDTQYF. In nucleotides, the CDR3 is TGTGCCAGCAGCTTCCCCCCTACAGGGGCGTCAGATACGCAGTATTTT.

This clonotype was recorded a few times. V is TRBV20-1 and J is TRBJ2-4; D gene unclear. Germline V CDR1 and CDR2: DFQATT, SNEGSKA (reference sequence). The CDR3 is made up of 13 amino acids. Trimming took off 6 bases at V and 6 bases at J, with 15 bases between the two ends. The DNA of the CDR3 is TGCAGTGCCCCAGCCTCGTCAGCAAACATTCAGTACTTC. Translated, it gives CSAPASSANIQYF.